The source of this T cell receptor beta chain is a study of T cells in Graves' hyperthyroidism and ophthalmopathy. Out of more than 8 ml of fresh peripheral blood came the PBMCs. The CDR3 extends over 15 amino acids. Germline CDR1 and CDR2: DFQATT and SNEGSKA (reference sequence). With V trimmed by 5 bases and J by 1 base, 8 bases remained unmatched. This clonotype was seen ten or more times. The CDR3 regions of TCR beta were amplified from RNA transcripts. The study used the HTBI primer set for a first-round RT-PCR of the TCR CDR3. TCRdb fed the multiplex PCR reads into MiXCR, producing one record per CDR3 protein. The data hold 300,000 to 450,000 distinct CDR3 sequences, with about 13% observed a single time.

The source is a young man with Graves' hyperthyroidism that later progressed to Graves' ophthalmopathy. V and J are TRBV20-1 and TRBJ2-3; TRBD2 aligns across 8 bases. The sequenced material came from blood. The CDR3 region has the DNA TGCAGTGCTTTCTCGGGGGGGCACGGCACAGATACGCAGTATTTT. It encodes CSAFSGGHGTDTQYF.